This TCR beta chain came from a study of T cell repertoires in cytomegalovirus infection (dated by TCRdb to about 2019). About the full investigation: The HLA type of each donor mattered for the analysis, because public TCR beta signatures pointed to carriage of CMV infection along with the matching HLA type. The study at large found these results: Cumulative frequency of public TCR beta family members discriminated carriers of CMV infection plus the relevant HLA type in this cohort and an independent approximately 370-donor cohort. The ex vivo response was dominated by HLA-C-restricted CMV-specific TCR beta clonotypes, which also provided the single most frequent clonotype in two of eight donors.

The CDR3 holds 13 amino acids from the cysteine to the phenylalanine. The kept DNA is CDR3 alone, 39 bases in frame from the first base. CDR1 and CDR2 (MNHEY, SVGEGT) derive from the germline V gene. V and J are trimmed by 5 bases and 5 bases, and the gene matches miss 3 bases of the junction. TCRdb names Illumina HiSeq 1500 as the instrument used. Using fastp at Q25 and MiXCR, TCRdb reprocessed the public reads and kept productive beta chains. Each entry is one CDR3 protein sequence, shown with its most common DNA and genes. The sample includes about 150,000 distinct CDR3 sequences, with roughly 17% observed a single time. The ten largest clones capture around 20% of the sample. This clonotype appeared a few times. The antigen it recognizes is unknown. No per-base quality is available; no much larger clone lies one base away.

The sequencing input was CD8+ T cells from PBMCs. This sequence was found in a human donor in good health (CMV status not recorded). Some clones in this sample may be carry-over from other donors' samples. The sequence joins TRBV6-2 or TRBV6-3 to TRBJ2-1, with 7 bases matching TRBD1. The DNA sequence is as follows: TGTGCCAGCAGTGGAGACAGGGACAATGAGCAGTTCTTC. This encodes CASSGDRDNEQFF.